These 2 T cell receptor beta chains were all obtained from the same sample, sequenced in a study of cytomegalovirus exposure and HLA in healthy donors (dated by TCRdb to about 2017). The library was generated by the immunoSEQ multiplex PCR assay. For the multiplex PCR, a mixture combining 60 forward primers for TCR Vbeta segments and 13 reverse primers for TCR Jbeta segments was used. Entries here come from immuneACCESS through TCRdb and include only in-frame sequences with V and J called. Some clones fail to appear in such tables; in the studies checked, an unresolved V gene covers under half of the shortfall, and the cause of the remainder is unknown. The sample yields around 120,000 clones; roughly 80% were counted once. The ten largest clones add up to 25% to 35% of the sample. The source material was PBMCs. The receptors shown here come from a man between 60 and 75 years old in good health and CMV-seropositive.

The chain joins TRBV4-1 to TRBJ1-1, with D possibly being TRBD1 (6 bases). Trimming took 3 bases from V and 13 from J, leaving 18 bases between them. This CDR3 spans 13 amino acids. Germline assignment: CDR1 MGHRA and CDR2 YSYEKL. The CDR3 DNA is TGCGCCAGCAGCCATTACCGGACAGAGTCGGTTTTCTTT. Translation gives CASSHYRTESVFF.

Remarks on this clone: The sample has other DNA sequences that encode this CDR3 too. CDR3 in DNA: TGTGCCAGCTCACCGAGACAGGGAAACACCGGGGAGCTGTTTTTT. Residues: CASSPRQGNTGELFF. The chain carries TRBV18 and TRBJ2-2, with 7 bases that match TRBD1. The CDR3 runs 15 residues. Germline V gives CDR1 KGHSH, CDR2 LQKENI. Trimming at V came to 3 bases and at J to 2 bases, leaving 3 bases not matched to a gene.